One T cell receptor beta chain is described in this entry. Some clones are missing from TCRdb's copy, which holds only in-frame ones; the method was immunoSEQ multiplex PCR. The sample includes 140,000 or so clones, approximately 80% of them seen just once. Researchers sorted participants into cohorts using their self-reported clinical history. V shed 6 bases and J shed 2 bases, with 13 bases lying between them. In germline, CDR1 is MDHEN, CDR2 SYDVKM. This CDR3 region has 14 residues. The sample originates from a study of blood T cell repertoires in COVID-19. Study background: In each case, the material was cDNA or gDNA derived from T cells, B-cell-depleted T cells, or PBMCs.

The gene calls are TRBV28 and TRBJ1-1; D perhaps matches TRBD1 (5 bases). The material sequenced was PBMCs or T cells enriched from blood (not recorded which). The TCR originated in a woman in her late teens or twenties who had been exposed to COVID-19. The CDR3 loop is CASRLPRANTEAFF. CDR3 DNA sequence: TGTGCCAGCAGGCTCCCCAGGGCTAACACTGAAGCTTTCTTT. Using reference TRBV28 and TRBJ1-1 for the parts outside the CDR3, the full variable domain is DVKVTQSSRYLVKRTGEKVFLECVQDMDHENMFWYRQDPGLGLRLIYFSYDVKMKEKGDIPEGYSVSREKKERFSLILESASTNQTSMYLCASRLPRANTEAFFGQGTRLTVV.